The 22 T cell receptor beta chains in this list originate from one sample, sequenced in a study of T cell responses to AZD1222 COVID-19 vaccine (dated by TCRdb to about 2021). Libraries came from the immunoSEQ multiplex PCR assay. TCRdb's version of the immuneACCESS table is confined to in-frame rearrangements and falls short of the full clone set. An unresolved V gene accounts for under half of the shortfall where checked; the remainder is of unknown origin. Within this sample are about 180,000 clones, with approximately 86% of them counted one time only. The biggest ten clones account for 7.7% of the sample. What the time point label conveys for this sample: baseline before first vaccination. Source: peripheral blood, taken on day 0 of AZD1222 vaccination. These TCRs come from an adult in good health.

The V call is TRBV4-1, the J call TRBJ2-3; 10 nucleotides agree with TRBD2. Germline trimming cut 6 bases from V and 0 bases from J; bases unmatched to any gene: 3. The CDR3 is 15 amino acids. The germline CDR1 and CDR2 sequences are MGHRA and YSYEKL. The CDR3 sequence: CASRLSGGSTDTQYF. Written as DNA, the CDR3 is TGCGCCAGCAGGCTTAGCGGGGGGAGCACAGATACGCAGTATTTT.

The chain couples TRBV12-3 or TRBV12-4 to TRBJ2-5, with unresolved D. This CDR3 region has 13 residues. V dropped 7 bases and J dropped 2 bases, with 11 bases sitting between them. In DNA form, the CDR3 reads TGTGCCAGCAACCGGGCAGAGCAAGAGACCCAGTACTTC. Protein product: CASNRAEQETQYF.

This clone has just a few counts. The chain combines TRBV7-8 with TRBJ2-1, with TRBD1 as a possible D gene (6 bases). Germline CDR1 and CDR2: SGHVS and FQNEAQ. V lost 3 bases to trimming and J lost 0 bases, with 9 bases between them. This CDR3 has 15 amino acids. The DNA of the CDR3 is TGTGCCAGCAGCTTCGAGACAGGCTCCTACAATGAGCAGTTCTTC. As protein: CASSFETGSYNEQFF.

The CDR3 DNA reads as TGCGCCAGCAGCTTTCCGGGACCGTCCTACGAGCAGTACTTC. Translated, it gives CASSFPGPSYEQYF. The chain combines TRBV5-1 with TRBJ2-7; D is tentatively TRBD1 or TRBD2 (5 bases each). Germline loops: CDR1 SGHRS, CDR2 YFSETQ. Trimming pared 2 bases from V and 1 base from J, leaving 10 bases between. This CDR3 spans 14 amino acids.

V usage is TRBV11-3 and J usage is TRBJ2-7; the match to TRBD2 covers 10 bases. Losses at the gene ends were 6 bases for V and 0 bases for J; bases not matched to a gene: 5. The CDR3 has 15 amino acids. Germline V gives CDR1 SGHNT, CDR2 YENEEA. CDR3 in amino acids: CASSSSGGHSYEQYF. The CDR3 region has the DNA TGTGCCAGCAGTAGTAGCGGGGGGCACTCCTACGAGCAGTACTTC.

The chain links TRBV11-3 to TRBJ1-6; no definite D call. Germline V gene sequence: CDR1 SGHNT, CDR2 YENEEA. V lost 1 base and J 6 bases, leaving 7 bases between the germline ends. The CDR3 is 14 amino acids. CDR3 sequence reads: CASSLAGPNSPLHF. The CDR3 DNA sequence: TGTGCCAGCAGCTTAGCCGGTCCTAATTCACCCCTCCACTTT.

The chain combines TRBV25-1 with TRBJ1-6; 7 positions agree with TRBD1. Trimming cost V 5 bases and J 13 bases; bases outside gene matches: 17. This CDR3 spans 16 amino acids. Germline V gene lookup returns CDR1 MGHDK and CDR2 SYGVNS. CDR3 in amino acids: CASSQKRQGIQAPLHF. The DNA of the CDR3 is TGTGCCAGCAGTCAGAAAAGACAGGGAATTCAAGCCCCCCTCCACTTT.

This clone was seen only a few times. This sequence joins TRBV19 and TRBJ1-5; a weak D match, TRBD1 (5 bases). This CDR3 contains 14 residues. Germline-derived CDR1 and CDR2 are LNHDA and SQIVND (reference sequence). V gave up 4 bases and J gave up 2 bases, with 9 bases separating them. This CDR3 reads CASSSRVGNQPQHF. The CDR3, as DNA: TGTGCCAGTAGTAGCAGGGTGGGCAATCAGCCCCAGCATTTT.

The chain uses TRBV18 and TRBJ1-6, with a weak D call TRBD1 (6 bases). The germline gives CDR1 KGHSH, CDR2 LQKENI. The length of the CDR3 is 14 residues. The V end was cut by 4 bases, the J end by 9 bases, with 13 bases between. The CDR3 is CASSRTEGGSPLHF. The CDR3 DNA sequence: TGTGCCAGCTCACGGACAGAGGGGGGTTCACCCCTCCACTTT.

The chain uses TRBV5-6 and TRBJ1-4; D perhaps matches TRBD1 (5 bases). V gave up 0 bases and J gave up 2 bases, with 14 bases separating them. This CDR3 comprises 17 residues. The germline V gene encodes CDR1 SGHDT and CDR2 YYEEEE. CDR3 nucleotide sequence: TGTGCCAGCAGCTTGGACGCATCGGGGCCTACTAATGAAAAACTGTTTTTT. Residues: CASSLDASGPTNEKLFF.

This sequence joins TRBV9 and TRBJ2-2; a weak D match, TRBD2 (5 bases). Germline-derived CDR1 and CDR2 are SGDLS and YYNGEE. The CDR3 contains 14 residues. Trimming left V 0 bases short and J 7 bases short, with 10 bases between. The CDR3 DNA sequence: TGTGCCAGCAGCGTAGGGGTTGCGGGCGGGGAGCTGTTTTTT. This sequence encodes CASSVGVAGGELFF.

The V and J genes are TRBV6-2 or TRBV6-3 and TRBJ1-1; 8 bases align to TRBD1. The CDR3 consists of 14 residues. Per germline, CDR1 MNHEY and CDR2 SVGEGT. The V and J ends lost 4 bases and 5 bases, in that order; junction bases with no gene match: 6. The CDR3 loop reads CASSSDRGGTEAFF. The CDR3 nucleotides are TGTGCCAGCAGTTCAGACAGGGGAGGTACTGAAGCTTTCTTT.

The chain employs TRBV7-3 and TRBJ2-3, with D possibly matching TRBD1 (6 bases). Trimming left V 5 bases short and J 11 bases short, with 20 bases between. The CDR3 loop spans 14 amino acids. The germline CDR1 and CDR2 sequences are SGHTA and FQGTGA. Here the CDR3 reads CASSLGPSLGGQYF. The CDR3, as DNA: TGTGCCAGCAGCCTCGGGCCCTCCTTAGGGGGGCAGTATTTT.

This rearrangement joins TRBV6-5 to TRBJ1-2; D ambiguous. The CDR3 consists of 14 residues. Trimming stripped 5 bases from V and 0 bases from J, with 10 bases between. Germline V gene lookup returns CDR1 MNHEY and CDR2 SVGAGI. The DNA for the CDR3 is TGTGCCAGCAGTCCGGGTGGATCTAACTATGGCTACACCTTC. Translated: CASSPGGSNYGYTF.

This clone came up a few times. The chain couples TRBV5-5 to TRBJ1-1; D perhaps matches TRBD1 (6 bases). The V gene lost 7 bases and the J gene lost 1 base, with 17 bases spanning the gap. Germline CDR1 SGHKS, CDR2 YYEKEE (reference sequence). The CDR3 has 15 amino acids. The CDR3 nucleotides are TGTGCCAGCGAACGAATGACAGGTGGGAACACTGAAGCTTTCTTT. Protein product: CASERMTGGNTEAFF.

The sample holds one count of this clone. The chain recombines TRBV10-1 with TRBJ1-1; TRBD1 matches 8 bases. The CDR3 is 15 residues long. Germline CDR1 reads WNHNN; CDR2 reads SYGVQD (reference sequence). The V and J ends lost 3 bases and 4 bases, in that order; junction bases with no gene match: 7. CDR3 loop: CASSESGTGPTEAFF. The CDR3 bases are TGCGCCAGCAGTGAATCCGGGACAGGCCCCACTGAAGCTTTCTTT.

This sequence joins TRBV3-1 (or the pseudogene TRBV3-2) and TRBJ2-2, with no clear D. Germline V gene lookup returns CDR1 LGHDT and CDR2 YNNKEL (reference sequence). The CDR3 has 12 amino acids. Deletions cut 5 bases from V and 8 bases from J, with 9 bases between. The CDR3 bases are TGTGCCAGCAGCTCATCCGGTGGGGAGCTGTTTTTT. Its translation is CASSSSGGELFF.

The V call is TRBV5-1, the J call TRBJ2-7; D not certain. Trimming stripped 0 bases from V and 6 bases from J, with 16 bases between. This CDR3 region has 15 residues. The germline CDR1 and CDR2 sequences are SGHRS and YFSETQ. The CDR3 sequence: CASSLVPQGQSEQYF. CDR3 in DNA: TGCGCCAGCAGCTTGGTCCCTCAAGGGCAATCCGAGCAGTACTTC.

The chain couples TRBV12-3 or TRBV12-4 to TRBJ2-5; the match to TRBD1 covers 8 bases. The CDR3 length is 13 residues. V was clipped by 5 bases and J by 3 bases; unmatched bases: 2. The CDR3, as DNA: TGTGCCAGCAGTCCGGACAGGGAAGAGACCCAGTACTTC. This gives the protein CASSPDREETQYF.

This clone has more than one count but fewer than ten. This chain uses TRBV7-9 with TRBJ1-1; D gene unclear. Trimming removed 11 bases from V and 2 bases from J, with 15 bases in between. In germline, CDR1 is SEHNR, CDR2 FQNEAQ (reference sequence). The CDR3 is 13 residues long. The CDR3, as DNA: TGTGCCGGCGGCCCGACGGGAAACACTGAAGCTTTCTTT. Amino acids: CAGGPTGNTEAFF.

V is TRBV27 and J is TRBJ2-5; D gene unclear. Germline V lookup: CDR1 MNHEY, CDR2 SMNVEV (reference sequence). The CDR3 runs 12 residues. V was pared by 6 bases and J by 7 bases, with 12 bases between. The CDR3 is CASSSPYRTQYF. CDR3 sequence (DNA): TGTGCCAGCAGCTCTCCTTATCGGACCCAGTACTTC.

This sequence joins TRBV4-1 and TRBJ1-3, with D hard to call. The CDR3 is made up of 14 amino acids. The germline CDR1 and CDR2 sequences are MGHRA and YSYEKL. V shed 4 bases and J shed 0 bases, with 7 bases lying between them. CDR3 DNA sequence: TGCGCCAGCAGCCTCGAGGTCTCTGGAAACACCATATATTTT. Residues: CASSLEVSGNTIYF.